This TCR beta chain was sequenced in a study of blood T cell repertoires in COVID-19. The CDR3 is 16 residues long. The trim removed 5 bases at V and 1 base at J, leaving 8 bases unmatched. CDR1 and CDR2 (germline): SGHTA, FQGTGA. TCRdb's copy holds only in-frame clones and misses some; the assay was immunoSEQ multiplex PCR. Of about 300,000 clones listed, 90% are singletons. The chain carries TRBV7-3 and TRBJ2-3, with 8 bases that match TRBD1. This sequence originates from a woman in her 30s with COVID-19, enrolled during active disease. Input material: peripheral blood. The DNA of the CDR3 is TGTGCCAGCAGCCGACTCAACAGGGGGGGCACAGATACGCAGTATTTT. This translates into CASSRLNRGGTDTQYF.